The rows below give T cell receptor beta chains drawn from one sample of a study of blood T cell repertoires in COVID-19. TCRdb's table, derived via immunoSEQ multiplex PCR, lists solely in-frame clones and lacks some. The table has under 250,000 clones, roughly 80% seen once. The sequenced sample consisted of peripheral blood. The receptors were sampled from a woman aged 80 or over with acute or convalescent COVID-19. CDR3s leave out the opening cysteine and the closing phenylalanine or tryptophan. Rows give clone size only sometimes, using once, few, many, or a class for an expanded clone.

abundance: .; v_gene: TRBV12-3/TRBV12-4; CDR3aa: ASSPSRDSPLH
abundance: .; v_gene: TRBV3-1/TRBV3-2; CDR3aa: ASSLGGSSGSNTQY
abundance: .; v_gene: TRBV28; CDR3aa: ASSLGGSANEKLF
abundance: .; v_gene: TRBV5-1; CDR3aa: ASSRGQAASTDTQY
abundance: .; v_gene: TRBV23-1; CDR3aa: ASSHPFGGGPTDTQY
abundance: .; v_gene: TRBV7-2; CDR3aa: ASSNGLAGLYNEQF
abundance: once; v_gene: TRBV2; CDR3aa: ASSERDSSTDTQY
abundance: once; v_gene: TRBV28; CDR3aa: ASSSYSRGPTEAF
abundance: .; v_gene: TRBV12-3/TRBV12-4; CDR3aa: ASSGGQGEKLF
abundance: .; v_gene: TRBV18; CDR3aa: ASSPQGGNTIY
abundance: .; v_gene: TRBV19; CDR3aa: ASSLSGVGNSPLH
abundance: .; v_gene: TRBV5-6; CDR3aa: ASSSMKGGGYEQY
abundance: .; v_gene: TRBV15; CDR3aa: ATSKRSGGAGDTQY
abundance: .; v_gene: TRBV28; CDR3aa: ASLSGGSGNTYNEQF
abundance: .; v_gene: TRBV5-1; CDR3aa: ASSSPGTSGRAGSYNEQF
abundance: .; v_gene: TRBV15; CDR3aa: ATSRYRALTDTQY
abundance: .; v_gene: TRBV25-1; CDR3aa: ASSISTSGRTNEQF
abundance: .; v_gene: TRBV19; CDR3aa: ASTNGDRGAKANYGYT
abundance: .; v_gene: TRBV13; CDR3aa: ASSLVAGRISYEQY
abundance: .; v_gene: TRBV9; CDR3aa: ASSVAPMDEQF
abundance: .; v_gene: TRBV4-1; CDR3aa: ASSRSGGEPYNEQF
abundance: .; v_gene: TRBV10-2; CDR3aa: ASRSTGQAYEKLF
abundance: few; v_gene: TRBV10-2; CDR3aa: AHRQGANTEAF
abundance: .; v_gene: TRBV3-1/TRBV3-2; CDR3aa: ASSQDGQTYGYT
abundance: .; v_gene: TRBV7-2; CDR3aa: ASSLHSGVRANYGYT
abundance: .; v_gene: TRBV5-1; CDR3aa: ASTFSGTGYYEQY
abundance: .; v_gene: TRBV29-1; CDR3aa: SVGTGTGYEKLF